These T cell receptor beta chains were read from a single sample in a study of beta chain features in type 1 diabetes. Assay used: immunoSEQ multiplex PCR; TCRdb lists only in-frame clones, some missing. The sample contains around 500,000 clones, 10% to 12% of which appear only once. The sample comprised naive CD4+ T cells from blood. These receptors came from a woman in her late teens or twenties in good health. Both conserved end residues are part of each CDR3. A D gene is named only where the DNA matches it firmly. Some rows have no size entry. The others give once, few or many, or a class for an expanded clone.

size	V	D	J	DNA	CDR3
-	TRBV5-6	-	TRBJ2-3	TGTGCCAGCAGCTGGACCCCGGGACAACTTACAGATACGCAGTATTTT	CASSWTPGQLTDTQYF
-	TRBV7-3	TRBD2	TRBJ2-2	TGTGCCAGCAGCTCCGGACTAGCGGGAGGCCGGGCCGGGGAGCTGTTTTTT	CASSSGLAGGRAGELFF
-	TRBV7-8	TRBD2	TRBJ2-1	TGTGCCAGCTACATAAGCGGGGAGCGCTCCTACAATGAGCAGTTCTTC	CASYISGERSYNEQFF
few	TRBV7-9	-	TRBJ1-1	TGTGCCAGCAGCTTAAAGGGAGAAGAAGCTTTCTTT	CASSLKGEEAFF
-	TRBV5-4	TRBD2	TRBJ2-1	TGTGCCAGCAGCACGAAGCGGGGACCCTACAATGAGCAGTTCTTC	CASSTKRGPYNEQFF
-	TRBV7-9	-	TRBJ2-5	TGTGCCAGCAGCTTAGCAGGCGGGAAAGAGACCCAGTACTTC	CASSLAGGKETQYF
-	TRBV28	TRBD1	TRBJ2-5	TGTGCCACGTCAGGGGGTCCCTACCAAGAGACCCAGTACTTC	CATSGGPYQETQYF
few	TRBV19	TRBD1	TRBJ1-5	TGTGCCAGCAAGACCGATTTCCGGGACAGTGTTAATCAGCCCCAGCATTTT	CASKTDFRDSVNQPQHF
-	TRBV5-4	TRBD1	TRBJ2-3	TGTGCCAGCAGCAAAAGGACAGGGAAAAGCACAGATACGCAGTATTTT	CASSKRTGKSTDTQYF
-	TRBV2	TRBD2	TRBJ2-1	TGTGCCAGCAGGTCAGGACTAGCTTGGTATGAGCAGTTCTTC	CASRSGLAWYEQFF
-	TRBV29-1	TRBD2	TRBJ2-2	TGCAGCGTGAGGGCCCGGACTAGCGGGAGGGCTGTGGAGCTGTTTTTT	CSVRARTSGRAVELFF
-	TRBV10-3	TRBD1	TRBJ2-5	TGTGCCATCAGTCGACAGGGTGGGGAAGAGACCCAGTACTTC	CAISRQGGEETQYF
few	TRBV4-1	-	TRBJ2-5	-	CASSPSAPGVSKKETQYF
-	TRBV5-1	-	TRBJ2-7	TGCGCCAGCAGCTTGAAAGGGGAATACCCTACCTACGAGCAGTACTTC	CASSLKGEYPTYEQYF
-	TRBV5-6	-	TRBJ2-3	TGTGCCAGCAGCTTGGTGCTCCTTAGGAATACGCAGTATTTT	CASSLVLLRNTQYF
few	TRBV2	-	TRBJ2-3	TGTGCCAGCAGTGAAGCGCCAAGAGGGGCGGATACGCAGTATTTT	CASSEAPRGADTQYF